A single T cell receptor (beta chain) is shown here with its context. Antigen specificity is unknown. The record originates from a study of cytomegalovirus exposure and HLA in healthy donors. Points from the study as a whole: The likely explanation for a cluster of highly shared sequence variants was sequencing artifact. Associated with cytomegalovirus, according to the listing, were 150 to 200 TCR beta chains.

The donors were healthy bone marrow donors. Researchers ran the PCR with 60 Vbeta and 13 Jbeta primers. Here immunoSEQ multiplex PCR was the method, and the copy in TCRdb shows in-frame clones only, minus some. The sample has roughly 160,000 clones; around four fifths are singletons. Germline CDR1 reads MDHEN; CDR2 reads SYDVKM. Unmatched junction bases numbered 8, after V lost 4 bases and J lost 7 bases. This CDR3 is 15 amino acids long. The rearrangement uses TRBV28 and TRBJ1-5, with TRBD1 matching 9 bases. Source material: PBMCs. This receptor was taken from a boy aged 2 to 10 in good health and CMV-seronegative. Written as DNA, the CDR3 is TGTGCCAGCAGTTCCCGGACAGGGGACGGGCAGCCCCAGCATTTT. Protein: CASSSRTGDGQPQHF. Full variable domain (remainder filled in from reference TRBV28 and TRBJ1-5): DVKVTQSSRYLVKRTGEKVFLECVQDMDHENMFWYRQDPGLGLRLIYFSYDVKMKEKGDIPEGYSVSREKKERFSLILESASTNQTSMYLCASSSRTGDGQPQHFGDGTRLSIL.